The 9 T cell receptor beta chains below all came from one sample that was sequenced in a study of regulatory T cells in long-lasting Graves disease. Time point defined: newly diagnosed GD, antithyroid drugs for less than 3 months. PBMC-extracted RNA yielded the TCR library. Libraries of TCR beta came from iRepertoire HTBI primers plus Arm-PCR of CDR3 regions. One entry per CDR3 protein, called by TCRdb with MiXCR from the multiplex PCR reads. The profile shows about 450,000 distinct CDR3 sequences, around 15% of them singletons. The data also belong to a second study, concerning T cells in Graves' hyperthyroidism and ophthalmopathy.

Specimen: peripheral blood mononuclear cells (PBMCs), collected at new diagnosis, from a patient treated with antithyroid drugs. These receptors were obtained from a woman aged 25 to 39 with Graves disease.

This clonotype appeared many times. The chain uses TRBV5-6 and TRBJ1-1, with 12 positions matching TRBD1. The CDR3 has 17 amino acids. With V trimmed by 4 bases and J by 5 bases, 12 bases remained unmatched. Germline V CDR1 and CDR2: SGHDT, YYEEEE. In DNA form, the CDR3 reads TGTGCCAGCAGCCTCCGGGACAGGGGGCGCGTTGGGACTGAAGCTTTCTTT. Protein: CASSLRDRGRVGTEAFF.

In its sample, this clonotype was seen many times. The rearrangement links TRBV7-2 to TRBJ1-2; D remains unclear. V lost 5 bases and J lost 2, with 18 bases in between. This CDR3 has 16 amino acids. Germline V gives CDR1 SGHTA, CDR2 FQGNSA. CDR3 nucleotides: TGTGCCAGCAGCCCCCCACCTGGCCTGACAAACTATGGCTACACCTTC. Its protein product is CASSPPPGLTNYGYTF. The full variable domain, with the rest looked up from reference TRBV7-2 and TRBJ1-2, is GAGVSQSPSNKVTEKGKDVELRCDPISGHTALYWYRQSLGQGLEFLIYFQGNSAPDKSGLPSDRFSAERTGGSVSTLTIQRTQQEDSAVYLCASSPPPGLTNYGYTFGSGTRLTVV.

This clonotype was detected ten times or more. One end of the junction does not line up with germline, which may come from a read error. The gene calls are TRBV11-2 and TRBJ2-1; no clear D. The V gene's germline CDR1 is SGHAT and CDR2 FQNNGV. The CDR3 contains 19 residues. The CDR3 sequence is CASSPIDLAGYRRGYEQFF. The DNA for the CDR3 is TGCGCCAGCAGCCCGATTGATCTTGCCGGCTACCGGAGAGGCTATGAGCAGTTCTTC.

The gene calls are TRBV4-1 and TRBJ1-1, with D possibly TRBD1 on 5 matching bases. This CDR3 has 16 amino acids. Germline loops: CDR1 MGHRA, CDR2 YSYEKL. Trimming cost V 0 bases and J 4 bases, with 15 bases left between them. The CDR3 nucleotides read TGCGCCAGCAGCCAAGATCAGAGGGGTCGGTCCACTGAAGCTTTCTTT. Amino acid sequence: CASSQDQRGRSTEAFF.

In regard to this clonotype: This could be a read error, since a much larger clone is one nucleotide away. V usage is TRBV28 and J usage is TRBJ2-4; 10 bases are shared with TRBD1. The CDR3 spans 15 residues. Trimming took 4 bases from V and 13 from J; bases not matched to a gene: 13. CDR1 MDHEN and CDR2 SYDVKM come from the germline V gene. The CDR3 DNA sequence: TGTGCCAGCAGTTATGGGACAGGGGACGCCAATGAGCAGTACTTC. Its protein product is CASSYGTGDANEQYF.

The V call is TRBV29-1, the J call TRBJ2-1; 13 positions match TRBD2. With 8 bases clipped from V and 0 bases from J, the junction kept 10 bases outside the gene matches. This CDR3 region has 17 residues. The germline gives CDR1 SQVTM, CDR2 ANQGSEA. DNA of the CDR3: TGCAGCTCCCCGGGACTAGCGGGACCCAGCTCCTACAATGAGCAGTTCTTC. As protein: CSSPGLAGPSSYNEQFF.

This clonotype was detected ten times or more. This chain links TRBV7-9 with TRBJ2-7, with 10 bases matching TRBD1. V lost 5 bases, J lost 6 bases, and 7 bases stayed unmatched. The length of the CDR3 is 14 residues. Germline V lookup: CDR1 SEHNR, CDR2 FQNEAQ (reference sequence). Here the CDR3 reads CASSDRDRGREQYF. In DNA, the CDR3 is TGTGCCAGCAGCGACCGGGACAGGGGTCGCGAGCAGTACTTC.

This clonotype was detected many times. This chain uses TRBV11-2 with TRBJ2-7, with unresolved D. The CDR3 sequence is 13 residues long. With 4 bases removed from V and 5 bases from J, the gap between germline ends came to 12 bases. Per germline, CDR1 SGHAT and CDR2 FQNNGV. CDR3 sequence reads: CASSYGRLDEQYF. The CDR3 nucleotides are TGTGCCAGCAGCTACGGACGTCTGGACGAGCAGTACTTC.

This clonotype has ten or more counts. The V and J genes are TRBV20-1 and TRBJ2-3; D not resolved. The germline V and J ends were trimmed by 6 bases and 1 base, with 14 bases remaining between them. This CDR3 region has 14 residues. Germline CDR1 and CDR2: DFQATT and SNEGSKA (reference sequence). This CDR3 is CSAHSAVGTDTQYF. CDR3 nucleotide sequence: TGCAGTGCCCACTCGGCTGTCGGCACAGATACGCAGTATTTT.